Presented here are 27 T cell receptor beta chains from one specimen sequenced in a study of shared clonotypes between healthy human individuals (dated by TCRdb to the early 2020s). Libraries were prepared through the immunoSEQ multiplex PCR assay. This is the immuneACCESS table as TCRdb keeps it, with only in-frame sequences that have V and J called. A part of the clones is gone; compared with another copy, unresolved V genes explain less than half, and the rest is unexplained. The sample table lists around 2,000,000 clones, roughly 95% of them with a count of one. Less than 1.5% of the sample goes to the ten largest clones. CD8 naive samples were CD45RO-negative cells positively selected for CCR7, giving a CD45RA+CCR7+ population that excluded TemRA cells. The sequencing input was naive CD8+ T cells sorted from blood. The label giving this sample's cell subset or site can be read as: CD45RA+CCR7+. Receptors were obtained from a man in his late teens or twenties in good health.

Regarding this clone: This same CDR3 is encoded by further DNA sequences in the sample. The chain carries TRBV6-5 and TRBJ2-1, with D possibly matching TRBD2 (5 bases). Germline CDR1 MNHEY, CDR2 SVGAGI. The CDR3 sequence is 12 residues long. V lost 2 bases and J lost 7, with 6 bases in between. CDR3 protein: CASSYEGNEQFF. CDR3 bases: TGTGCCAGCAGTTACGAGGGAAATGAGCAGTTCTTC.

The V and J genes are TRBV6-1 and TRBJ1-1, with 10 nucleotides matching TRBD1. The CDR3 totals 14 residues. Losses at the gene ends were 3 bases for V and 7 bases for J; bases not matched to a gene: 5. The germline gives CDR1 MNHNS, CDR2 SASEGT. The CDR3 DNA follows: TGTGCCAGCAGTGAGGGGACAGGGGCCTATGAAGCTTTCTTT. This gives the protein CASSEGTGAYEAFF.

The chain links TRBV14 to TRBJ1-1; 11 bases are shared with TRBD1. Germline V gene sequence: CDR1 SGHDN, CDR2 FVKESK. V trimming: 3 bases; J trimming: 0 bases; junction bases outside the gene matches: 6. This CDR3 is 17 amino acids long. The CDR3 DNA follows: TGTGCCAGCAGCCAGGGACAGGGGGGGATAATGAACACTGAAGCTTTCTTT. This gives the protein CASSQGQGGIMNTEAFF.

V gene TRBV7-8 combines with J gene TRBJ2-1; 9 bases are shared with TRBD2. J lost 0 bases, V lost 0 bases, and 0 bases had no gene match. The CDR3 loop spans 16 amino acids. CDR1 and CDR2 from the germline V gene are SGHVS and FQNEAQ. The CDR3 sequence is CASSLAGLASYNEQFF. As DNA, the CDR3 is TGTGCCAGCAGCTTAGCGGGACTAGCCTCCTACAATGAGCAGTTCTTC.

V is TRBV12-5 and J is TRBJ1-2, with D unclear. Germline-derived CDR1 and CDR2 are LGHNT and FRNRAP. V was trimmed by 4 bases and J by 8 bases, leaving 14 bases between them. The CDR3 is 13 residues long. This CDR3 reads CASGSIGKEGYTF. As DNA, the CDR3 is TGTGCTAGTGGTTCTATCGGGAAGGAGGGCTACACCTTC.

The rearrangement links TRBV7-9 to TRBJ1-5, with unresolved D. Per germline, CDR1 SEHNR and CDR2 FQNEAQ (reference sequence). This CDR3 has 13 residues. V lost 5 bases and J lost 4, with 9 bases in between. The CDR3 DNA reads TGTGCCAGCAGCCCCCTGGTGAATCAGCCCCAGCATTTT. It encodes CASSPLVNQPQHF.

This clone has just one count. The chain couples TRBV5-1 to TRBJ1-2, with 7 bases lining up with TRBD1. CDR3 length equals 13 residues. Germline V lookup: CDR1 SGHRS, CDR2 YFSETQ. Trimming took 6 bases from V and 3 from J; bases not matched to a gene: 5. The CDR3 nucleotides read TGCGCCAGCAAAGCCCAGGGGGACTATGGCTACACCTTC. Translated, it gives CASKAQGDYGYTF.

The chain recombines TRBV5-6 with TRBJ2-5, with D perhaps TRBD1 or TRBD2 (5 bases each). Per the germline V gene, CDR1 is SGHDT and CDR2 is YYEEEE. V was pared by 7 bases and J by 1 base, with 8 bases between. The CDR3 is 12 residues long. The CDR3 DNA reads as TGTGCCAGCGGGGGAGTCCAAGAGACCCAGTACTTC. This translates into CASGGVQETQYF.

The chain carries TRBV13 and TRBJ2-1; TRBD2 is a possible D gene (6 bases). Germline CDR1 is PRHDT and CDR2 is FYEKMQ (reference sequence). V was cut by 5 bases and J by 5 bases, with 16 bases left in between. The CDR3 runs 15 residues. The CDR3 DNA is TGTGCCAGCAGCCGACGATCGGGACTCGACAATGAGCAGTTCTTC. It translates to CASSRRSGLDNEQFF.

The chain recombines TRBV7-9 with TRBJ1-1, with D perhaps TRBD1 (6 bases). The germline CDR1 and CDR2 sequences are SEHNR and FQNEAQ (reference sequence). This CDR3 is built from 15 residues. With 11 bases removed from V and 5 bases from J, the gap between germline ends came to 24 bases. CDR3 bases: TGTGCCCTCCCTGCCACGGGGGGGGCAACGACTGAAGCTTTCTTT. Translation gives CALPATGGATTEAFF.

Only one count was recorded for this clone. The chain couples TRBV6-1 to TRBJ1-4, with a possible D match to TRBD1 (6 bases). This CDR3 has 13 residues. The V and J ends lost 6 bases and 7 bases respectively, with 12 bases between them. Germline assignment: CDR1 MNHNS and CDR2 SASEGT. In DNA, the CDR3 is TGTGCCAGCAGCCGACAGGAGGTTGAAAAACTGTTTTTT. The encoded protein is CASSRQEVEKLFF.

This chain connects TRBV7-9 to TRBJ1-2, with D perhaps matching TRBD1 (6 bases). Between the trimmed V and J ends, which lost 5 bases and 2 bases, there was a span of 15 bases. The germline V gene encodes CDR1 SEHNR and CDR2 FQNEAQ (reference sequence). The CDR3 is made up of 15 amino acids. CDR3 sequence reads: CASSHGQFGNYGYTF. In DNA form, the CDR3 reads TGTGCCAGCAGCCACGGACAGTTTGGAAACTATGGCTACACCTTC.

The chain combines TRBV9 with TRBJ2-7; D is undetermined. The CDR3 length is 12 residues. Trimming shortened V by 5 bases and J by 6 bases, and 12 bases separated the two germline ends. Looked up from germline, CDR1 is SGDLS and CDR2 is YYNGEE. The CDR3 nucleotides are TGTGCCAGCAGTTCGGGCGACTCCGAGCAGTACTTC. Amino acid sequence: CASSSGDSEQYF.

The table lists this clone with a few counts. V and J are TRBV15 and TRBJ1-5, with no clear D. V shed 8 bases and J shed 7 bases, with 15 bases lying between them. The CDR3 contains 13 residues. Germline assignment: CDR1 LNHNV and CDR2 YYDKDF (reference sequence). CDR3 coding DNA: TGTGCCACCGGATGGACCCTGGACCAGCCCCAGCATTTT. Translated, it gives CATGWTLDQPQHF.

The rearrangement uses TRBV2 and TRBJ2-2, with a possible D match to TRBD1 (6 bases). The CDR3 covers 14 residues. With 10 bases removed from V and 1 base from J, the gap between germline ends came to 13 bases. CDR1 is SNHLY, CDR2 FYNNEI, per germline. In DNA, the CDR3 is TGTGCCACAGGGGAAGGGGAGAACACCGGGGAGCTGTTTTTT. Its translation: CATGEGENTGELFF. Complete variable domain (other parts from reference TRBV2 and TRBJ2-2): EPEVTQTPSHQVTQMGQEVILRCVPISNHLYFYWYRQILGQKVEFLVSFYNNEISEKSEIFDDQFSVERPDGSNFTLKIRSTKLEDSAMYFCATGEGENTGELFFGEGSRLTVL.

The chain has TRBV6-5 and TRBJ1-1; maybe TRBD1 (5 bases). Looked up from germline, CDR1 is MNHEY and CDR2 is SVGAGI. The CDR3 has 14 amino acids. V was trimmed by 4 bases and J by 0 bases, leaving 9 bases between them. The CDR3 reads CASSSWTLNTEAFF. Here the CDR3 DNA reads TGTGCCAGCAGTTCTTGGACACTGAACACTGAAGCTTTCTTT.

The chain joins TRBV12-2 to TRBJ2-7; the table's D call, TRBD1, was not checked against the DNA. TRBV12-2 is a pseudogene. This CDR3 is 16 amino acids long. CDR3 residues: CASRLAQGEWSYEQYF. In DNA form, the CDR3 reads TGTGCAAGTCGCTTAGCGCAAGGGGAATGGTCCTACGAGCAGTACTTC.

V and J are TRBV7-9 and TRBJ1-6; no clear D. The CDR3 length is 14 residues. Germline V gene data show CDR1 as SEHNR and CDR2 as FQNEAQ (reference sequence). V was cut by 4 bases and J by 7 bases, with 11 bases left in between. CDR3 protein: CASSSYNMNSPLHF. The CDR3 bases are TGTGCCAGCAGCTCATATAATATGAATTCACCCCTCCACTTT.

The chain links TRBV7-9 to TRBJ1-5, with no clear D. V was clipped by 1 base and J by 7 bases, with 17 bases between them. Germline CDR1 is SEHNR and CDR2 is FQNEAQ (reference sequence). The CDR3 sequence is 16 residues long. The CDR3 nucleotides read TGTGCCAGCAGCTTAGGCGGCCTCTCTTTGGAACAGCCCCAGCATTTT. This translates into CASSLGGLSLEQPQHF.

This clone was found a few times. This chain uses TRBV27 with TRBJ2-5; D tentatively fits TRBD1 or TRBD2 (5 bases each). With 5 bases removed from V and 9 bases from J, the gap between germline ends came to 13 bases. Germline CDR1 MNHEY, CDR2 SMNVEV (reference sequence). This CDR3 contains 12 residues. The CDR3 loop reads CASSGGPQAQYF. CDR3 in DNA: TGTGCCAGCAGTGGGGGACCCCAGGCCCAGTACTTC.

This clone was seen once. The CDR3 loop reads CASSLGTSGSLEQFF. The CDR3 bases are TGTGCCAGCAGTCTAGGGACTAGCGGGAGCCTTGAGCAGTTCTTC. The chain recombines TRBV27 with TRBJ2-1; 14 nucleotides match TRBD2. CDR3 length equals 15 residues. Germline CDR1 is MNHEY and CDR2 is SMNVEV (reference sequence). J was trimmed by 9 bases and V by 5 bases; bases with no gene match: 6.

With respect to this clone: One junction end disagrees with the germline gene, perhaps due to a read error. The chain recombines TRBV18 with TRBJ1-4; no clear D. The CDR3 sequence is 13 residues long. CDR1 KGHSH and CDR2 LQKENI come from the germline V gene. CDR3 sequence reads: CASSPGPARRTVF. The CDR3 nucleotides are TGTGCCAGCTCACCGGGCCCTGCCAGACGCACTGTTTTT.

About this clone itself: One end of the junction fails to match germline, which may point to a read error. The chain is built from TRBV7-9 and TRBJ2-7; 8 bases are a match to TRBD2. CDR1 and CDR2 from the germline V gene are SEHNR and FQNEAQ (reference sequence). The CDR3 is made up of 8 amino acids. CDR3 in DNA: TGTGCCAGCAGCCCGGGAGGGTTC. Amino acid sequence: CASSPGGF.

This chain links TRBV27 with TRBJ2-2; 7 bases agree with TRBD1. V dropped 6 bases and J dropped 0; count of bases not matched to a gene: 4. The CDR3 contains 15 residues. CDR1 MNHEY and CDR2 SMNVEV come from the germline V gene (reference sequence). In DNA form, the CDR3 reads TGTGCCAGCAGAACCGGGACAGCGAACACCGGGGAGCTGTTTTTT. It specifies CASRTGTANTGELFF.

Here the CDR3 reads CASSLGLAGASTDTQYF. CDR3 nucleotide sequence: TGTGCCAGCAGCTTAGGACTAGCGGGGGCTTCGACAGATACGCAGTATTTT. The chain carries TRBV5-6 and TRBJ2-3; TRBD2 matches 13 bases. This CDR3 comprises 17 residues. Germline CDR1 is SGHDT and CDR2 is YYEEEE. Trimming cost V 2 bases and J 3 bases; bases outside gene matches: 6.

This clone has only a few counts. The chain joins TRBV30 to TRBJ1-6; D unresolved. The CDR3 contains 15 residues. Germline CDR1 GTSNPN, CDR2 SVGIG (reference sequence). The V gene lost 0 bases and the J gene lost 6 bases, with 12 bases spanning the gap. This CDR3 is CAWSVLEPLNSPLHF. The DNA for the CDR3 is TGTGCCTGGAGTGTACTAGAACCACTTAATTCACCCCTCCACTTT.

This clone is a singleton in its sample. Distinct nucleotide sequences in the sample also encode this CDR3. The chain is built from TRBV9 and TRBJ1-1; TRBD1 is a possible D gene (6 bases). Deletions cut 0 bases from V and 4 bases from J, with 13 bases between. The germline V gene encodes CDR1 SGDLS and CDR2 YYNGEE. The length of the CDR3 is 15 residues. The CDR3 region has the DNA TGTGCCAGCAGCGTAGTTGGGGGGGCAGGCACTGAAGCTTTCTTT. Translated: CASSVVGGAGTEAFF.